Presented here are 31 T cell receptor beta chains from one specimen sequenced in a study of T cell responses to AZD1222 COVID-19 vaccine. TCRdb's table, derived via immunoSEQ multiplex PCR, lists solely in-frame clones and lacks some. The sample contains more than 85,000 clones, about 88% of which appear only once. The source was peripheral blood, collected on day 0 of AZD1222 vaccination. Every receptor here comes from an adult in good health.

This clone occurred a few times. This chain links TRBV27 with TRBJ2-3; D is unresolved. V was pared by 6 bases and J by 0 bases, with 7 bases between. CDR3 length: 13 residues. Germline lookup yields CDR1 MNHEY and CDR2 SMNVEV (reference sequence). CDR3: CASRPDSTDTQYF. For the CDR3, the DNA is TGTGCCAGCAGGCCCGACAGCACAGATACGCAGTATTTT.

A single count supports this clone. The V call is TRBV5-1, the J call TRBJ2-2; 8 positions match TRBD2. The CDR3 has 16 residues. Germline CDR1 is SGHRS and CDR2 is YFSETQ. With 4 bases clipped from V and 2 bases from J, the junction kept 7 bases outside the gene matches. The CDR3 DNA follows: TGCGCCAGCAGCGTGCCGGGACTAGTAAACACCGGGGAGCTGTTTTTT. Its protein is CASSVPGLVNTGELFF.

The J gene is TRBJ2-1, the V gene TRBV5-1, with 7 bases that match TRBD1. The CDR3 has 15 amino acids. The V and J ends lost 5 bases and 0 bases, in that order; junction bases with no gene match: 5. Germline assignment: CDR1 SGHRS and CDR2 YFSETQ. Here the CDR3 DNA reads TGCGCCAGCAGAGGGGACAGTAGCTCCTACAATGAGCAGTTCTTC. Its protein product is CASRGDSSSYNEQFF.

The gene calls are TRBV7-9 and TRBJ2-3; D remains unclear. The germline CDR1 and CDR2 sequences are SEHNR and FQNEAQ (reference sequence). The CDR3 has 12 residues. The V end was cut by 2 bases, the J end by 3 bases, with 3 bases between. CDR3 in amino acids: CASSLLTDTQYF. The CDR3 DNA follows: TGTGCCAGCAGCTTATTAACAGATACGCAGTATTTT.

J is TRBJ2-7 and V is TRBV6-7, with D tentatively TRBD2 (6 bases). TRBV6-7 is an ORF for which the function is uncertain. Trimming shortened V by 5 bases and J by 1 base, and 18 bases separated the two germline ends. The CDR3 runs 16 residues. The CDR3 here is CASSLGLLIRSYEQYF. DNA for the CDR3: TGTGCCAGCAGTCTGGGACTTCTCATTCGGTCCTACGAGCAGTACTTC.

In its sample, this clone was seen once. V is TRBV24-1 and J is TRBJ2-3; D is perhaps TRBD2 (6 bases). The V gene lost 6 bases and the J gene lost 6 bases, with 12 bases spanning the gap. The CDR3 is made up of 13 amino acids. CDR1 and CDR2 (germline): KGHDR, SFDVKD. The CDR3 loop is CATSFGGKDTQYF. CDR3 in DNA: TGTGCCACCAGTTTTGGGGGGAAGGATACGCAGTATTTT.

The chain carries TRBV15 and TRBJ2-7, with TRBD1 matching over 8 bases. The CDR3 has 14 amino acids. The J segment lost 3 bases and the V segment lost 4 bases, leaving 5 bases of the junction unmatched. CDR1 LNHNV and CDR2 YYDKDF come from the germline V gene (reference sequence). The CDR3 protein is CATSTDRVNYEQYF. The CDR3 bases are TGTGCCACCAGCACGGACAGGGTAAACTACGAGCAGTACTTC.

This rearrangement joins TRBV4-3 to TRBJ2-1; the D gene is possibly TRBD2 (5 bases). Between the trimmed V and J ends, which lost 1 base and 10 bases, there was a span of 17 bases. The CDR3 runs 15 residues. Germline V lookup: CDR1 LGHNA, CDR2 YSLEER. The DNA of the CDR3 is TGCGCCAGCAGCCAAGGAGCGGACCCCCTAGTAGAGCAGTTCTTC. This codes for CASSQGADPLVEQFF.

Comment on this clone: This CDR3 is also generated by other DNA sequences in the sample. The genes are TRBV5-4 and TRBJ2-6; D could derive from TRBD1 or TRBD2 (7 bases each). V dropped 4 bases and J dropped 4 bases, with 24 bases sitting between them. There are 19 residues in the CDR3. The germline CDR1 and CDR2 sequences are SGHNT and YYREEE (reference sequence). This chain's CDR3 is CASSLGAGGAGGGANVLTF. DNA of the CDR3: TGTGCCAGCAGCCTGGGGGCAGGGGGGGCCGGAGGAGGGGCCAACGTCCTGACTTTC.

The rearrangement joins TRBV6-5 to TRBJ1-6; D is perhaps TRBD1 (5 bases). Germline CDR1 MNHEY, CDR2 SVGAGI. V was trimmed by 5 bases and J by 7 bases, leaving 9 bases between them. This CDR3 spans 13 amino acids. The CDR3 DNA follows: TGTGCCAGCAGTAGCCAGGGAAATTCACCCCTCCACTTT. Its protein is CASSSQGNSPLHF.

In DNA, the CDR3 is TGTGCCAGCAGCTTAGGACAGTGGAACACTGAAGCTTTCTTT. As protein: CASSLGQWNTEAFF. The chain carries TRBV11-3 and TRBJ1-1; a weak D match, TRBD1 (5 bases). The CDR3 has 14 residues. Germline CDR1 reads SGHNT; CDR2 reads YENEEA. Trimming removed 1 base at V and 1 base at J, with 7 bases between.

The chain carries TRBV7-8 and TRBJ2-4; 15 bases match TRBD2. The ends lost 4 bases at V and 1 base at J; junction bases unmatched: 8. The V gene's germline CDR1 is SGHVS and CDR2 FQNEAQ. The CDR3 runs to 19 residues. The CDR3 coding sequence is TGTGCCAGCAGCTCACACGGGGGGACTAGCGGGAGGGCCAAAAACATTCAGTACTTC. Protein: CASSSHGGTSGRAKNIQYF.

V gene TRBV11-2 combines with J gene TRBJ1-2, with D unresolved. V was cut by 1 base and J by 2 bases, with 8 bases left in between. The CDR3 extends over 14 amino acids. Per germline, CDR1 SGHAT and CDR2 FQNNGV. The CDR3 DNA reads as TGTGCCAGCAGCTTAGGGGTCGGAAACTATGGCTACACCTTC. Its translation is CASSLGVGNYGYTF.

The chain carries TRBV19 and TRBJ2-3; 14 bases match TRBD2. Germline V gene lookup returns CDR1 LNHDA and CDR2 SQIVND (reference sequence). CDR3 length: 17 residues. Trimming removed 3 bases from V and 3 bases from J; junction bases left unmatched: 5. In DNA, the CDR3 is TGTGCCAGTAGTATGAGACTAGCGGGGGGGCCAACAGATACGCAGTATTTT. It codes for CASSMRLAGGPTDTQYF.

CDR3 region: CASSLEGVAGELFF. DNA for the CDR3: TGTGCCAGCAGCTTAGAGGGAGTTGCCGGGGAGCTGTTTTTT. The chain joins TRBV11-3 to TRBJ2-2; tentative D call: TRBD2 (5 bases). CDR1 is SGHNT, CDR2 YENEEA, per germline. The CDR3 is made up of 14 amino acids. V was clipped by 0 bases and J by 6 bases, with 8 bases between them.

The V call is TRBV10-3, the J call TRBJ2-7; TRBD2 agrees at 15 bases. V gave up 10 bases and J gave up 1 base; unmatched junction bases: 11. The germline gives CDR1 ENHRY, CDR2 SYGVKD. The length of the CDR3 is 17 residues. CDR3 coding DNA: TGTGCCACGACCGGGACTAGCGGGGGGCCGGGGTCCTACGAGCAGTACTTC. Amino acids: CATTGTSGGPGSYEQYF.

This clone has just one count. V and J are TRBV6-5 and TRBJ1-6, with D hard to call. This CDR3 spans 14 amino acids. The V gene's germline CDR1 is MNHEY and CDR2 SVGAGI. The V and J ends lost 6 bases and 10 bases respectively, with 16 bases between them. The CDR3 DNA reads TGTGCCAGCAGCCCAACCCCGGCCCCCTCACCCCTCCACTTT. It specifies CASSPTPAPSPLHF.

The J gene is TRBJ1-3, the V gene TRBV9; no definite D call. V lost 0 bases to trimming and J lost 0 bases, with 16 bases between them. In germline, CDR1 is SGDLS, CDR2 YYNGEE. This CDR3 is built from 18 residues. The CDR3 DNA sequence: TGTGCCAGCAGCGTAGCTGTCGGCAGCAGACTCTCTGGAAACACCATATATTTT. Translation gives CASSVAVGSRLSGNTIYF.

Notes on this clone: Other DNA sequences from this sample encode an identical CDR3 as well. CDR3 nucleotide sequence: TGTGCCAGCTCACCACCGGTGAACACTGAAGCTTTCTTT. It specifies CASSPPVNTEAFF. The V and J genes are TRBV18 and TRBJ1-1; unclear D gene. The CDR3 loop spans 13 amino acids. CDR1 is KGHSH and CDR2 is LQKENI in the germline V gene. V was clipped by 0 bases and J by 0 bases, with 2 bases between them.

This clone was recorded only once. This sequence joins TRBV30 and TRBJ2-1; tentative D call: TRBD1 (6 bases). Germline V gives CDR1 GTSNPN, CDR2 SVGIG (reference sequence). The CDR3 is made up of 10 amino acids. The ends were cut back, 3 bases at V and 10 bases at J, with 7 bases in the middle. The CDR3 is CAWSGTEQFF. The CDR3 nucleotides read TGTGCCTGGAGCGGGACAGAGCAGTTCTTC. Complete variable domain (other parts from reference TRBV30 and TRBJ2-1): SQTIHQWPATLVQPVGSPLSLECTVEGTSNPNLYWYRQAAGRGLQLLFYSVGIGQISSEVPQNLSASRPQDRQFILSSKKLLLSDSGFYLCAWSGTEQFFGPGTRLTVL.

The chain recombines TRBV30 with TRBJ2-1, with D unresolved. The germline CDR1 and CDR2 sequences are GTSNPN and SVGIG (reference sequence). V lost 2 bases to trimming and J lost 11 bases, with 7 bases between them. CDR3 length: 10 residues. The CDR3 nucleotides read TGTGCCTGGAGTTCGGTTAAGCAGTTCTTC. Its protein is CAWSSVKQFF.

The chain recombines TRBV6-5 with TRBJ1-1, with unresolved D. This CDR3 has 12 residues. Germline loops: CDR1 MNHEY, CDR2 SVGAGI. The V end lost 6 bases, the J end lost 5 bases, and 10 bases lay between the germline ends. The chain's CDR3 is CASRVMGTEAFF. The CDR3 bases are TGTGCCAGCAGGGTCATGGGTACTGAAGCTTTCTTT.

This clone was observed a single time. The chain recombines TRBV4-3 with TRBJ2-3, with D possibly being TRBD1 or TRBD2 (5 bases each). CDR1 is LGHNA and CDR2 is YSLEER in the germline V gene. The length of the CDR3 is 14 residues. The ends were cut back, 3 bases at V and 6 bases at J, with 13 bases in the middle. The CDR3 DNA reads TGCGCCAGCAGCCAGGGGACCCGGTGGGATACGCAGTATTTT. Protein: CASSQGTRWDTQYF.

This clone is a singleton in its sample. The genes are TRBV19 and TRBJ1-2; TRBD1 might be the D (6 bases). Trimming cost V 4 bases and J 8 bases, with 20 bases left between them. Germline CDR1 reads LNHDA; CDR2 reads SQIVND (reference sequence). This CDR3 region has 15 residues. The CDR3 loop is CASSTGQGHVRGYTF. CDR3 in DNA: TGTGCCAGTAGTACCGGTCAGGGGCATGTAAGAGGCTACACCTTC.

The genes are TRBV4-1 and TRBJ1-5; D may be TRBD1 (6 bases). Germline lookup yields CDR1 MGHRA and CDR2 YSYEKL. The V and J ends lost 0 bases and 5 bases respectively, with 11 bases between them. CDR3 length: 15 amino acids. The CDR3, as DNA: TGCGCCAGCAGCCAAGATGGGACAAGTTATCAGCCCCAGCATTTT. This gives the protein CASSQDGTSYQPQHF.

The chain employs TRBV2 and TRBJ2-1, with D tentatively TRBD1 or TRBD2 (5 bases each). Looked up from germline, CDR1 is SNHLY and CDR2 is FYNNEI. The CDR3 spans 13 residues. Deletions cut 8 bases from V and 5 bases from J, with 13 bases between. The CDR3 here is CASDPGRDNEQFF. DNA of the CDR3: TGTGCCAGCGATCCGGGACGGGACAATGAGCAGTTCTTC. The variable domain in full, completed from reference TRBV2 and TRBJ2-1, reads EPEVTQTPSHQVTQMGQEVILRCVPISNHLYFYWYRQILGQKVEFLVSFYNNEISEKSEIFDDQFSVERPDGSNFTLKIRSTKLEDSAMYFCASDPGRDNEQFFGPGTRLTVL.

The chain carries TRBV7-2 and TRBJ2-6; D gene unclear. The CDR3 spans 15 residues. Germline V gene lookup returns CDR1 SGHTA and CDR2 FQGNSA. V shed 1 base and J shed 0 bases, with 4 bases lying between them. The CDR3 here is CASSLVSSGANVLTF. As DNA, the CDR3 is TGTGCCAGCAGCTTAGTGAGCTCTGGGGCCAACGTCCTGACTTTC.

This clone was picked up a small number of times. The chain recombines TRBV9 with TRBJ1-1; D gene uncertain. This CDR3 region has 13 residues. Trimming pared 2 bases from V and 0 bases from J, leaving 5 bases between. CDR1 SGDLS and CDR2 YYNGEE come from the germline V gene. CDR3 DNA: TGTGCCAGCAGCGTCCAGGTGAACACTGAAGCTTTCTTT. As protein: CASSVQVNTEAFF.

This chain uses TRBV19 with TRBJ2-3, with D possibly TRBD2 on 6 matching bases. V was clipped by 9 bases and J by 0 bases, with 10 bases between them. Germline CDR1 is LNHDA and CDR2 is SQIVND (reference sequence). The CDR3 runs 13 residues. The CDR3 sequence is CASRELSTDTQYF. The CDR3 DNA reads as TGTGCCAGCCGGGAGTTGAGCACAGATACGCAGTATTTT.

V gene TRBV5-1 combines with J gene TRBJ2-1; the D is unclear. The V end was cut by 6 bases, the J end by 4 bases, with 5 bases between. Per the germline V gene, CDR1 is SGHRS and CDR2 is YFSETQ. CDR3 length: 11 amino acids. The DNA for the CDR3 is TGCGCCAGCATGGGGTACAATGAGCAGTTCTTC. Protein product: CASMGYNEQFF.

The chain recombines TRBV25-1 with TRBJ1-2; maybe TRBD1 (6 bases). CDR1 is MGHDK, CDR2 SYGVNS, per germline. The CDR3 consists of 16 residues. V was cut by 2 bases and J by 0 bases, with 13 bases left in between. DNA of the CDR3: TGTGCCAGCAGTGAAGGCCTAACAGGGACTAACTATGGCTACACCTTC. This sequence encodes CASSEGLTGTNYGYTF.